This TCR beta chain was obtained from a study of blood T cell repertoires in COVID-19. Study-wide context: The United States, Italy and Spain provided the acute and convalescent COVID-19 samples. PBMCs, B-cell-depleted T cells, or T cells were the source of the cDNA or gDNA that made up the material.

Clones were sequenced by immunoSEQ multiplex PCR, and TCRdb holds only the in-frame ones, with some missing. This table has approximately 340,000 clones, just over 90% appearing once. In assigning cohorts, the study relied on participant-reported clinical history. A COVID-19 case had been met by exposed participants during the 2 weeks before study entry. CDR3 size: 14 residues. Between the trimmed V and J ends, which lost 8 bases and 0 bases, there was a span of 12 bases. Germline CDR1 MNHEY, CDR2 SVGAGI. Sequenced material: PBMCs or T cells enriched from blood (not recorded which). This chain joins TRBV6-5 and TRBJ2-3, with D uncertain. The source is a woman aged 40-49 years who had been exposed to COVID-19. The DNA of the CDR3 is TGTGCCAGCGACCGTGACTGGAGCACAGATACGCAGTATTTT. Amino acid sequence: CASDRDWSTDTQYF.